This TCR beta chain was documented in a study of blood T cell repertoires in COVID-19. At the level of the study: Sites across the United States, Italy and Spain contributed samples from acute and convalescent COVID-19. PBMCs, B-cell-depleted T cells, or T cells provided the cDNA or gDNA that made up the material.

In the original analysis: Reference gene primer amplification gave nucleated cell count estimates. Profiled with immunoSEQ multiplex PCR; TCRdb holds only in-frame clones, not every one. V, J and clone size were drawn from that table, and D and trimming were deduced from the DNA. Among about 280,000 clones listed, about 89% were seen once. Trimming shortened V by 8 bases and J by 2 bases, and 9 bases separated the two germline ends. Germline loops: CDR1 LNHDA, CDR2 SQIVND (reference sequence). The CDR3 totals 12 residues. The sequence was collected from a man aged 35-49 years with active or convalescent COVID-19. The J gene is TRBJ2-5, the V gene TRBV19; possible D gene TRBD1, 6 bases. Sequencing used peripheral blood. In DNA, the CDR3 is TGTGCCAGTCTAGGACAGCAAGAGACCCAGTACTTC. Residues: CASLGQQETQYF.